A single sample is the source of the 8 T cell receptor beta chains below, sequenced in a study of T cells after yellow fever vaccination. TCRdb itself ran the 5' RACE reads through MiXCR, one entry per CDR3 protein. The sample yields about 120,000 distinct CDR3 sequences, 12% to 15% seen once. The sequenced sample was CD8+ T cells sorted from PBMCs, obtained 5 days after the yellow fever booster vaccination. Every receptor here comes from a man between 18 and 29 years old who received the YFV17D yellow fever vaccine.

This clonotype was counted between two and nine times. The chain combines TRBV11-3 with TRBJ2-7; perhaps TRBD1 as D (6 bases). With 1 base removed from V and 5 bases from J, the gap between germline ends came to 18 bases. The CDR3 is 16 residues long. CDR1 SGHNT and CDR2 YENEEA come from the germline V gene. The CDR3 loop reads CASSLGSAGGLNEQYF. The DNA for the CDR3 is TGTGCCAGCAGCTTAGGATCTGCTGGGGGCCTGAACGAGCAGTACTTC.

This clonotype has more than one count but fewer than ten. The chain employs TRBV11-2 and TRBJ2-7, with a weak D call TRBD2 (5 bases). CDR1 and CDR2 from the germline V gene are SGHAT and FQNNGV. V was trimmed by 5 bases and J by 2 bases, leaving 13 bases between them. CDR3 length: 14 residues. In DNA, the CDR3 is TGTGCCAGCAGCCCTCCGGGGAGCCCCTACGAGCAGTACTTC. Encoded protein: CASSPPGSPYEQYF.

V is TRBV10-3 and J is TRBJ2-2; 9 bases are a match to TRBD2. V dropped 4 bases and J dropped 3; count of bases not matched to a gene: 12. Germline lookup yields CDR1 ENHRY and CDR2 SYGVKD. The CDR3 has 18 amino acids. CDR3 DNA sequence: TGTGCCATCAGTGGGCCGTGGGCTAGCGGGATAGACACCGGGGAGCTGTTTTTT. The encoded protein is CAISGPWASGIDTGELFF.

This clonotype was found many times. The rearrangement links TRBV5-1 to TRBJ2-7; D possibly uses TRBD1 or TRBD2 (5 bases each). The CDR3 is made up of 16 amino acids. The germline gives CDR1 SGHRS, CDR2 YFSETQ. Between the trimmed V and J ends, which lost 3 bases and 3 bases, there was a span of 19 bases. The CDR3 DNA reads TGCGCCAGCAGCTGGACTGACAGCGCACCTTTCTACGAGCAGTACTTC. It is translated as CASSWTDSAPFYEQYF.

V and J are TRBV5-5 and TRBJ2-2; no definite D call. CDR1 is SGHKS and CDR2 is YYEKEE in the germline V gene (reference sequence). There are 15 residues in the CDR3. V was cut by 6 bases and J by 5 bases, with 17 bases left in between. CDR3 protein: CASIPKLQQTGELFF. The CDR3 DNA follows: TGTGCCAGCATCCCGAAATTACAGCAGACCGGGGAGCTGTTTTTT.

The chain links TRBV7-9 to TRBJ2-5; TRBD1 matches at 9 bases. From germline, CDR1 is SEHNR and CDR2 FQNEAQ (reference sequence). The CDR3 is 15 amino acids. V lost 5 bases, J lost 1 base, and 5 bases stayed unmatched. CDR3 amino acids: CASSLYRGPQETQYF. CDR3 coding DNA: TGTGCCAGCAGCCTTTACAGGGGGCCCCAAGAGACCCAGTACTTC.

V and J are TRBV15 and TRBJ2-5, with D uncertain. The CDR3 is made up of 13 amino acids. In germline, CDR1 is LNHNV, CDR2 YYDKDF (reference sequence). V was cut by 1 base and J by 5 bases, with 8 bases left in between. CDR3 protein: CATSRGSDETQYF. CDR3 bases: TGTGCCACCAGCAGAGGGTCGGATGAGACCCAGTACTTC.

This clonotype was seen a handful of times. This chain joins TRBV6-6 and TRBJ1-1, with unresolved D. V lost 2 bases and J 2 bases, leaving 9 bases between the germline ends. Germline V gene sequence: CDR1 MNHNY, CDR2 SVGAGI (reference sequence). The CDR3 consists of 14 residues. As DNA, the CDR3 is TGTGCCAGCAGTTACAATGGCCCAAACACTGAAGCTTTCTTT. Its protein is CASSYNGPNTEAFF.